This T cell receptor (beta chain) was identified in a study of blood T cell repertoires in COVID-19 (dated by TCRdb to 2018 to 2021). Study-wide context: The collaborator samples originated in the United States, Italy and Spain and spanned the acute and convalescent phases of COVID-19. The material from the prospective study consisted of cDNA or gDNA derived from T cells, B-cell-depleted T cells, or PBMCs. The dataset comprised deeply sampled blood TCRbeta repertoires from subjects exposed to, actively infected with, or recovered from COVID-19. The repertoires were released in a freely available public database intended as a resource for research on the immune response to SARS-CoV-2. The samples were drawn from two sources: the first 160 participants of the ongoing ImmuneRACE study, and over 1,000 subjects contributed by 6 global collaborators. Sample metadata almost always included a de-identified subject ID, COVID-19 status, age in years and sex. Where available, HLA class I and class II types were taken from metadata supplied by the sample provider and were not determined by assay-based typing.

Remarks on this clone: The antigen it recognizes is unknown. The input lacks base qualities; no much larger clone sits a single base away.

At the junction V is shortened by 10 bases and J by 8 bases, with 21 bases in between. The CDR3 covers 14 residues, taking in both the cysteine and the phenylalanine. The DNA shown is the 42-base CDR3, in frame from base 1. The CDR1 and CDR2 encoded by the germline V gene are MNHEY and SVGAGI. Each collaborating institution followed its own protocols to collect whole blood in K2EDTA tubes. For TCRbeta analysis, collaborators shipped samples in one of three forms: frozen whole blood, isolated PBMCs, or DNA extracted from either of those sample types. General conclusions and limits of the study: How much clinical and demographic metadata was included differed by source and by participant, and the metadata was provided uncurated.

TCRbeta CDR3 regions were amplified from genomic DNA by means of the immunoSEQ Assay, a bias-controlled multiplex PCR. The original pipeline was this. Nucleated cell counts per sample were estimated from amplification of reference gene primers within the assay. To quantify the absolute abundance of each unique TCRbeta CDR3 rearrangement, sequence reads were collapsed and filtered. For each sample, productive Simpson clonality was calculated as the square root of Simpson's diversity index across productive rearrangements. TCRdb took over this immuneACCESS table, retaining in-frame rearrangements with V and J assigned. Such tables are incomplete; in checked studies, under half of the missing clones stem from an unresolved V gene, and the remainder is unexplained. V, J and clone size were drawn from that table, and D and trimming were deduced from the DNA. The sample data list approximately 15,000 clones, and more than 65% of these were observed just once. Roughly 26% of the sample is held by the ten biggest clonotypes.

In this chain, TRBV6-5 is recombined with TRBJ2-1; the D gene is possibly TRBD2, with 6 bases matching. Sequencing was performed on peripheral blood. This receptor was taken from a woman aged 70 to 79 with active COVID-19. The CDR3 here reads CATSAGRVVHEQFF. The DNA sequence is as follows: TGTGCCACTTCGGCGGGGAGAGTGGTACATGAGCAGTTCTTC.